The present T cell receptor beta chain was sequenced within a study of glioma-infiltrating T cells after dendritic cell vaccination. The time point was: after dendritic cell vaccination, including at tumor progression/relapse. Fresh-frozen tumor tissue and more than two years of survival data were available for all. Study-level results: The cohort had few patients with full blood and tumor sets.

The immunoSEQ assay amplified TCRB CDR3 from up to roughly 2 ug DNA. The PCR used 60 V beta and 13 J beta primers. TCRdb's table, derived via immunoSEQ multiplex PCR, lists solely in-frame clones and lacks some. The sample holds 85,000 to 100,000 clones, around 85% seen once. Trimming removed 6 bases from V and 5 bases from J, with 19 bases in between. There are 15 residues in the CDR3. Per germline, CDR1 LNHDA and CDR2 SQIVND (reference sequence). Worth noting for this clone: Its antigen is currently unknown.

The rearrangement links TRBV19 to TRBJ1-2, with D perhaps TRBD1 (6 bases). The sequence derives from a human donor with glioblastoma. Source: blood, taken after dendritic cell vaccination. CDR3 nucleotide sequence: TGTGCCAGTAGCAACACAGGGAGCCCCATTTATGGCTACACCTTC. Protein: CASSNTGSPIYGYTF.